One and the same sample provided the 18 T cell receptor beta chains below, sequenced in a study of cytomegalovirus exposure and HLA in healthy donors. PCR amplification relied on 60 Vbeta primers (plus 13 Jbeta primers). This table comes from immunoSEQ multiplex PCR, and its TCRdb copy is limited to in-frame clones, with some not included. Of more than 150,000 clones listed, about 72% were seen once; the top ten hold 1.1% to 1.5%. Sequenced material: PBMCs. Source of these receptors: a male donor in good health and CMV-seronegative.

This clone was observed a single time. The junction differs from germline at one of its ends, possibly a read error. The chain has TRBV13 and TRBJ2-6; D is perhaps TRBD1 (6 bases). Germline lookup yields CDR1 PRHDT and CDR2 FYEKMQ (reference sequence). This CDR3 is 17 amino acids long. CDR3 protein: CASSAHRVGSGANGLTF. DNA of the CDR3: TGTGCCAGCAGCGCTCACAGGGTCGGCTCTGGGGCCAACGGCCTGACTTTC.

This clone was seen more than once but under ten times. V is TRBV21-1 and J is TRBJ1-6; TRBD1 is the table's D call, not checked against the DNA. TRBV21-1 is a known pseudogene. This CDR3 comprises 11 residues. CDR3 amino acids: CASSKRNRVQF. The DNA for the CDR3 is TGTGCCAGCAGCAAAAGGAACAGGGTTCAGTTT.

The chain employs TRBV11-1 and TRBJ2-7, with TRBD2 identical over 10 bases. In germline, CDR1 is SGHAT, CDR2 FQDESV (reference sequence). The CDR3 extends over 13 amino acids. The J segment lost 4 bases and the V segment lost 8 bases, leaving 5 bases of the junction unmatched. This chain's CDR3 is CASGLAGVYEQYF. The CDR3 bases are TGTGCCAGCGGTCTAGCGGGAGTGTACGAGCAGTACTTC.

The chain joins TRBV6-1 to TRBJ1-4, with a tentative D call TRBD1 (6 bases). CDR3 length: 14 amino acids. Germline values: CDR1 MNHNS, CDR2 SASEGT. V was pared by 1 base and J by 7 bases, with 10 bases between. The CDR3 bases are TGTGCCAGCAGTGAAGGGACAGCGGTTGAAAAACTGTTTTTT. Translated, it gives CASSEGTAVEKLFF.

V and J are TRBV7-9 and TRBJ1-3; TRBD1 aligns across 7 bases. Germline CDR1 SEHNR, CDR2 FQNEAQ (reference sequence). The length of the CDR3 is 18 residues. J lost 0 bases, V lost 5 bases, and 13 bases had no gene match. CDR3 nucleotide sequence: TGTGCCAGCAGCCCTACCGGGACAGCCAGTCACTCTGGAAACACCATATATTTT. This sequence encodes CASSPTGTASHSGNTIYF.

The chain is built from TRBV5-1 and TRBJ2-7; D is ambiguous. The ends were cut back, 0 bases at V and 0 bases at J, with 10 bases in the middle. This CDR3 spans 15 amino acids. From germline, CDR1 is SGHRS and CDR2 YFSETQ. The CDR3 reads CASSLGLLPSYEQYF. The DNA of the CDR3 is TGCGCCAGCAGCTTGGGACTGCTGCCCTCCTACGAGCAGTACTTC.

V and J are TRBV7-2 and TRBJ2-1, with 9 positions matching TRBD2. V shed 1 base, J shed 15 bases, and the junction held 10 bases outside the gene matches. CDR1 SGHTA and CDR2 FQGNSA come from the germline V gene. CDR3 length: 14 amino acids. For the CDR3, the DNA is TGTGCCAGCAGCTTAGGCGGGCGGGGGGGGAGAATGTTCTTC. This sequence encodes CASSLGGRGGRMFF.

This clone has only one observation. The chain is built from TRBV2 and TRBJ1-4; 7 bases align to TRBD1. Germline values: CDR1 SNHLY, CDR2 FYNNEI. This CDR3 comprises 16 residues. With V trimmed by 7 bases and J by 5 bases, 13 bases remained unmatched. CDR3 in DNA: TGTGCCAGCATCGAGGGGGCAGGGTTGGGGAATGAAAAACTGTTTTTT. Residues: CASIEGAGLGNEKLFF.

This clone came up a few times. J is TRBJ2-2 and V is TRBV27; a possible D gene is TRBD1 (5 bases). The CDR3 spans 14 residues. Germline values: CDR1 MNHEY, CDR2 SMNVEV (reference sequence). Trimming took off 6 bases at V and 4 bases at J, with 12 bases between the two ends. The CDR3 nucleotides are TGTGCCAGCAGGGGTGCAGGGCCCACCGGGGAGCTGTTTTTT. Protein product: CASRGAGPTGELFF.

J is TRBJ2-5 and V is TRBV25-1, with D possibly being TRBD2 (6 bases). The CDR3 runs to 16 residues. Germline CDR1 reads MGHDK; CDR2 reads SYGVNS. The ends were cut back, 3 bases at V and 2 bases at J, with 16 bases in the middle. CDR3 sequence: CASSDYRRGGQETQYF. The CDR3 region has the DNA TGTGCCAGCAGTGATTATCGGAGAGGAGGGCAAGAGACCCAGTACTTC. Together with reference TRBV25-1 and TRBJ2-5, the CDR3 gives the full variable domain: EADIYQTPRYLVIGTGKKITLECSQTMGHDKMYWYQQDPGMELHLIHYSYGVNSTEKGDLSSESTVSRIRTEHFPLTLESARPSHTSQYLCASSDYRRGGQETQYFGPGTRLLVL.

This clone is a singleton in its sample. This sample includes further DNA sequences coding for the same CDR3. V is TRBV7-9 and J is TRBJ1-5, with D possibly TRBD1 on 6 matching bases. This CDR3 contains 14 residues. V lost 1 base, J lost 7 bases, and 11 bases lay in between. CDR1 is SEHNR and CDR2 is FQNEAQ in the germline V gene (reference sequence). In DNA, the CDR3 is TGTGCCAGCAGCTTAGGTCAAGGGGGACAGCCCCAGCATTTT. Amino acids: CASSLGQGGQPQHF.

V is TRBV9 and J is TRBJ1-4, with a tentative D call TRBD1 (5 bases). The CDR3 totals 14 residues. V was cut by 4 bases and J by 8 bases, with 15 bases left in between. The V gene's germline CDR1 is SGDLS and CDR2 YYNGEE. CDR3 in DNA: TGTGCCAGCAGCCCAGCCCAGGGCTGGGAAAAACTGTTTTTT. Translating it yields CASSPAQGWEKLFF.

The chain recombines TRBV9 with TRBJ2-5, with 12 bases aligning to TRBD2. The CDR3 length is 17 residues. The ends lost 3 bases at V and 4 bases at J; junction bases unmatched: 10. The germline V gene has CDR1 SGDLS and CDR2 YYNGEE. The CDR3 region is CASSAGALAGGAETQYF. CDR3 nucleotide sequence: TGTGCCAGCAGCGCAGGGGCACTAGCGGGGGGTGCAGAGACCCAGTACTTC.

This clone was counted once. The chain joins TRBV11-1 to TRBJ1-4; perhaps TRBD1 as D (6 bases). The CDR3 is made up of 15 amino acids. Germline V gives CDR1 SGHAT, CDR2 FQDESV (reference sequence). V was cut by 5 bases and J by 7 bases, with 17 bases left in between. CDR3 residues: CASSAYRAAGEKLFF. CDR3 nucleotide sequence: TGTGCCAGCAGCGCCTACAGGGCTGCGGGTGAAAAACTGTTTTTT.

This chain joins TRBV28 and TRBJ2-1, with D maybe TRBD2 (5 bases). The CDR3 has 12 residues. V lost 10 bases and J 10 bases, leaving 17 bases between the germline ends. Germline CDR1 and CDR2: MDHEN and SYDVKM. The CDR3 DNA reads as TGTGCCACCCGCCGGGATAGGCCAGAGCAGTTCTTC. It encodes CATRRDRPEQFF.

This clone was recorded a few times. This chain joins TRBV29-1 and TRBJ2-1; D possibly corresponds to TRBD2 (6 bases). Germline assignment: CDR1 SQVTM and CDR2 ANQGSEA. V was shortened by 0 bases and J by 3 bases, with 15 bases between the two germline ends. CDR3 length: 16 amino acids. The CDR3 region is CSVEEEAGGVYNEQFF. In DNA, the CDR3 is TGCAGCGTTGAAGAGGAGGCAGGAGGGGTCTACAATGAGCAGTTCTTC.

This chain uses TRBV5-4 with TRBJ1-1, with D possibly TRBD1 on 6 matching bases. This CDR3 spans 15 amino acids. Deletions cut 4 bases from V and 5 bases from J, with 18 bases between. Per germline, CDR1 SGHNT and CDR2 YYREEE (reference sequence). This CDR3 is CASSRDIGSGTEAFF. In DNA form, the CDR3 reads TGTGCCAGCAGCCGGGACATCGGGTCGGGAACTGAAGCTTTCTTT.

The chain uses TRBV7-6 and TRBJ2-5, with TRBD1 identical over 8 bases. The germline gives CDR1 SGHVS, CDR2 FNYEAQ. The CDR3 has 16 residues. The junction had 8 bases not matched to a gene; V was cut back by 3 bases and J by 2 bases. The CDR3 DNA reads TGTGCCAGCAGCTTTGCCGGGACAGGTTTTCAAGAGACCCAGTACTTC. Translated: CASSFAGTGFQETQYF.